This TCR beta chain is from a study of T cell repertoires in cytomegalovirus infection. Turning to the study itself: CMV epitopes, recently identified HLA-C-restricted and well-studied HLA-B-restricted, were used. An indication of both CMV infection and matching HLA type came from public TCR beta signatures.

MiXCR, applied by TCRdb to the reads, yields one record per CDR3 protein. This table holds some 700,000 distinct CDR3 sequences, about 30% found once. About this clonotype itself: Antigen: not known.

The CDR3 is made up of 15 amino acids. Per germline, CDR1 SGHTA and CDR2 FQGNSA. Sequencing used cultured PBMCs, obtained from culture after CMV antigen stimulation. V is TRBV7-2 and J is TRBJ2-3; D is undetermined. The sequence was collected from a human donor in good health (CMV status not recorded). Some clones in this sample may be carry-over from other donors' samples. Here the CDR3 reads CSRAISQHHTDTQYF. CDR3 bases: TGTTCCCGGGCCATTTCTCAACACCACACAGATACGCAGTATTTT.